The TCR beta chain under discussion was sequenced for a study of blood T cell repertoires in COVID-19. Study context: From the United States, Italy and Spain came samples of acute and convalescent COVID-19. PBMCs, B-cell-depleted T cells, or T cells were the source of the cDNA or gDNA that made up the material.

The length of the CDR3 is 15 residues. The germline V gene encodes CDR1 MNHEY and CDR2 SMNVEV (reference sequence). V was trimmed by 5 bases and J by 4 bases, leaving 17 bases between them. TCRdb's copy holds only in-frame clones and misses some; the assay was immunoSEQ multiplex PCR. The data hold roughly 120,000 clones, with more than 75% observed a single time. The origin of this receptor is a man between 35 and 55 years old with acute or convalescent COVID-19. The sequenced sample was peripheral blood. The rearrangement joins TRBV27 to TRBJ1-1, with D possibly being TRBD1 (5 bases). The CDR3 region has the DNA TGTGCCAGCAGTCGGAATCCAGGGATGGGCACTGAAGCTTTCTTT. It is translated as CASSRNPGMGTEAFF.